This T cell receptor (beta chain) was sequenced in a study of beta chain features in type 1 diabetes. Across the study: Researchers looked at some 110 million sorted cells across all samples. Notes on the study in general: A moderate, significant TCRB CDR3 shortening appeared in type 1 diabetes across four CD4+ subsets.

With regard to this clone: Its antigen remains unidentified.

This CDR3 region has 16 residues. The germline V gene encodes CDR1 MGHRA and CDR2 YSYEKL. The V gene end was trimmed by 1 base and the J gene end by 7 bases; junction bases not matched to a gene: 6. Since all of the isolated RNA was reverse transcribed, expressed TCRB transcripts were what got sequenced. The average output of naive, central memory and regulatory T cell samples was 3.6 million or so reads. TCRdb's copy holds only in-frame clones and misses some; the assay was immunoSEQ multiplex PCR. The sample lists 390,000 or so clones; 14% were seen once. Every sorted population was more than 95% pure.

The receptor was isolated from a man aged 30 to 45 in good health. The rearrangement uses TRBV4-1 and TRBJ1-6; 8 nucleotides agree with TRBD1. Specimen: naive CD4+ T cells from blood. In DNA, the CDR3 is TGCGCCAGCAGCCAAGGGCAGGGGGCGAAGAATTCACCCCTCCACTTT. This codes for CASSQGQGAKNSPLHF.